This section outlines one T cell receptor (beta chain) sequence together with its context. Looked up from germline, CDR1 is SEHNR and CDR2 is FQNEAQ (reference sequence). Losses at the gene ends were 0 bases for V and 10 bases for J; bases not matched to a gene: 6. CDR3 length: 16 amino acids. The repertoire was sequenced with immunoSEQ multiplex PCR; TCRdb's copy has only in-frame clones and lacks some. The sample holds around 110,000 clones, 85% to 95% seen once. This sample stems from a study of T cell changes during pregnancy in multiple sclerosis. The receptor was derived from a female donor with multiple sclerosis, enrolled in a pregnancy study. The chain has TRBV7-9 and TRBJ1-6; TRBD1 aligns across 10 bases. The sequences come from peripheral blood, collected after pregnancy. This chain's CDR3 is CASSLARTGGGSPLHF. CDR3 DNA sequence: TGTGCCAGCAGCTTAGCCCGGACAGGGGGAGGATCACCCCTCCACTTT.